The TCR beta chain under discussion was sequenced for a study of cytomegalovirus exposure and HLA in healthy donors. General study findings and limits: A later analysis linked a missense variant in DCLRE1C to the trimming of TCR beta V and J genes. Most subjects' HLA-A and HLA-B alleles were reportedly predicted from TCR beta sequences.

This PCR relied on a set of 60 Vbeta primers and 13 Jbeta primers. TCRdb's copy holds only in-frame clones and misses some; the assay was immunoSEQ multiplex PCR. The sample contains about 160,000 clones, around 80% of which appear only once. V was pared by 4 bases and J by 0 bases, with 15 bases between. The germline CDR1 and CDR2 sequences are LGHNA and YSLEER. The CDR3 is 16 residues long. On this clone itself: Its target is not known.

This sequence was found in a woman under 30 in good health and CMV-seronegative. V and J are TRBV4-3 and TRBJ2-5, with TRBD2 as a possible D gene (6 bases). Input material: PBMCs. CDR3 sequence: CASSLGGTIYQETQYF. The CDR3 bases are TGCGCCAGCAGCCTCGGGGGAACTATCTACCAAGAGACCCAGTACTTC.